Given below is one T cell receptor (beta chain) in context. Its cognate antigen is unknown. These data come from a study of CD8 T cells in ankylosing spondylitis. The authors made TCR beta libraries by quantitative 5'-RACE with molecular barcodes. TCRdb recomputed calls from the 5' RACE reads with MiXCR, one row per CDR3 protein. The table lists some 38,000 distinct CDR3 sequences, 9% to 12% of them singletons. Broader study findings: Those disease-linked clones were CD8+; they were also relatively rare in peripheral blood. Fewer than ten highly homologous variants made up a TCR beta motif that seemed to typify ankylosing spondylitis blood.

Specimen: blood, either unsorted or a sorted T cell fraction (not recorded which). This sequence was found in a male donor with ankylosing spondylitis or in good health (not recorded which).

CDR3: CASSGQGIHNYGYTF. CDR3 DNA: TGTGCCAGTAGTGGCCAGGGGATTCACAACTATGGCTACACCTTC. The chain couples TRBV19 to TRBJ1-2; D is possibly TRBD1 (6 bases). CDR3 length equals 15 residues. V was trimmed by 5 bases and J by 2 bases, leaving 15 bases between them. Germline CDR1 is LNHDA and CDR2 is SQIVND (reference sequence).